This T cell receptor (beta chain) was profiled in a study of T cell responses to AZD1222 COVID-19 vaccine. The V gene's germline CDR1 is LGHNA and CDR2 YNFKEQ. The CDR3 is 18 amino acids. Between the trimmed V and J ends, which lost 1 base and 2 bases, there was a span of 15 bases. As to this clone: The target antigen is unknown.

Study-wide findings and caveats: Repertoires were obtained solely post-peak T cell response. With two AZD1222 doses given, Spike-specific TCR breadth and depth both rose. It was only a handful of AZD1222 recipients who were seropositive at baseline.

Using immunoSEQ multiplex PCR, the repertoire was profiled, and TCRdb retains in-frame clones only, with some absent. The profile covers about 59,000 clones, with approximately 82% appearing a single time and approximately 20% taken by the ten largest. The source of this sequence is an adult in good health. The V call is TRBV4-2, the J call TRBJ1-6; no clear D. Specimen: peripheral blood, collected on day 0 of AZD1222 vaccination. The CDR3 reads CASSQVTLGFTYNSPLHF. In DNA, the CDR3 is TGTGCCAGCAGCCAAGTAACGTTAGGTTTCACCTATAATTCACCCCTCCACTTT.